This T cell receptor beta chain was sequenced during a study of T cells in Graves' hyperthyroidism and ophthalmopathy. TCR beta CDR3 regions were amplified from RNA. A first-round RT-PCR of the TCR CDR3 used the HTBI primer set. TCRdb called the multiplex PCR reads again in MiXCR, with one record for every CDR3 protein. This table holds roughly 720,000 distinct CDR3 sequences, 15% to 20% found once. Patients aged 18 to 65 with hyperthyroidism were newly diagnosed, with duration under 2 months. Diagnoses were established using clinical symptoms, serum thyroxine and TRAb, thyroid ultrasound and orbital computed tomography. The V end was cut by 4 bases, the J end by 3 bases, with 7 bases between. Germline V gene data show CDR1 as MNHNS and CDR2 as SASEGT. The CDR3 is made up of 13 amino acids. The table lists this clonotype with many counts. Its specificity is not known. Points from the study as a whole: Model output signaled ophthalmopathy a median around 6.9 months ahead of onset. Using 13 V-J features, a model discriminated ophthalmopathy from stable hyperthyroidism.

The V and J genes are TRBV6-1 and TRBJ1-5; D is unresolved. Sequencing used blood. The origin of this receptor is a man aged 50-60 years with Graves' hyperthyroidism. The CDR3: CASSVHDNQPQHF. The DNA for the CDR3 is TGTGCCAGCAGTGTTCACGACAATCAGCCCCAGCATTTT.